This T cell receptor beta chain is drawn from a study of cytomegalovirus exposure and HLA in healthy donors. PCR primers comprised 60 Vbeta and 13 Jbeta primers. Sequencing was performed with immunoSEQ multiplex PCR; in TCRdb, only in-frame clones are kept and a portion is missing. The sample holds fewer than 140,000 clones, 65% to 75% seen once. Germline assignment: CDR1 SGHRS and CDR2 YFSETQ. The V end lost 4 bases, the J end lost 0 bases, and 5 bases lay between the germline ends. The CDR3 length is 13 residues. The sequence was obtained from a female donor in good health and CMV-seronegative. The rearrangement uses TRBV5-1 and TRBJ2-1; no reliable D call. Sample: PBMCs. This chain's CDR3 is CASSPVSYNEQFF. In DNA, the CDR3 is TGCGCCAGCAGCCCGGTCTCCTACAATGAGCAGTTCTTC.